This T cell receptor beta chain was sequenced in a study of OX40 agonist ivuxolimab in advanced cancers. Across the study: The patients received ivuxolimab by intravenous route every 2 weeks at 0.01 to 10 mg/kg.

Study results and limitations: Averaging showed that CD8+ T cells had more expanded clones than CD4+ did. Low clonal expansion, among the lowest seen, marked partial responders at 0.1-3.0 mg/kg.

The length of the CDR3 is 15 residues. J was trimmed by 4 bases and V by 3 bases; bases with no gene match: 8. Germline V gene sequence: CDR1 SGDLS, CDR2 YYNGEE. Worth noting for this clone: Its antigen is currently unknown.

Libraries were prepared by immunoSEQ multiplex PCR; TCRdb keeps only in-frame clonotypes and omits some of them. The data hold over 40,000 clones, with more than 65% observed a single time. The genes are TRBV9 and TRBJ1-1, with 8 bases that match TRBD1. Here the sequenced sample was CD4+ or CD8+ T cells sorted from blood, taken in a trial of the OX40 agonist ivuxolimab. The sequence came from an adult with an advanced solid tumor such as melanoma, head and neck, liver or kidney cancer. CDR3 region: CASSAQTGDLTEAFF. The CDR3 DNA reads TGTGCCAGCAGCGCCCAGACAGGGGACCTCACTGAAGCTTTCTTT.